The rows below give T cell receptor beta chains drawn from one sample of a study of CD8+CD57+ T cells in acquired aplastic anemia. MiXCR, run by TCRdb on the reads, gives a single entry per CDR3 protein. In the table there are approximately 300,000 distinct CDR3 sequences, roughly 61% of which are singletons. The sequenced material came from sorted CD4+, CD8+, or CD8+CD57+ T cells (not recorded which) from PBMCs. The receptors come from a human donor with aplastic anemia. Both conserved end residues are part of each CDR3. Size is omitted from some rows. Given values are once, few, many or a class for expanded clones.

many,TRBJ2-5,TRBV29-1,CSVALLAGQETQYF
few,TRBJ2-3,TRBV2,CASRGDTDTQYF
NA,TRBJ1-5,TRBV4-2,CASSQDPYSNQPQHF
NA,TRBJ1-2,TRBV10-3,CAISEKTGVYGYTF
NA,TRBJ1-1,TRBV9,CASSANGGEAFF
NA,TRBJ2-5,TRBV9,CASSTGTIGRETQYF
many,TRBJ1-6,TRBV5-1,CASSLGASYNSPLHF
NA,TRBJ2-2,TRBV25-1,CASSEYRDRDTGELFF
NA,TRBJ1-6,TRBV19,CASSIGTGVGDNSPLHF
NA,TRBJ2-7,TRBV7-9,CASGPGQGGEQYF
many,TRBJ1-3,TRBV10-3,CAISDVRGLRTGNTIYF
NA,TRBJ2-3,TRBV10-3,CAIRLAGADTLYF
NA,TRBJ1-2,TRBV2,CASTPGQGFYGYTF
many,TRBJ1-6,TRBV4-1,CASRPTGLKTDSPLHF
many,TRBJ2-6,TRBV5-1,CASSLGAGGSSGANVLTF
once,TRBJ2-3,TRBV7-9,CASSLNPSDTQYF
NA,TRBJ2-7,TRBV10-3,CASSYRNYEQYF
NA,TRBJ2-6,TRBV5-1,CASSLAASGANVLTF
NA,TRBJ2-3,TRBV11-2,CASSHWSRTDTQYF
many,TRBJ2-7,TRBV7-9,CASSFGLAGIDEQYF
NA,TRBJ2-1,TRBV29-1,CSVVAGGEQFF
few,TRBJ2-7,TRBV20-1,CSAQPVDMLYEQYF
NA,TRBJ2-1,TRBV5-1,CASSFLGGVNEQFF
many,TRBJ2-2,TRBV5-8,CASSFRQVRTGELFF